Listed here are 18 T cell receptor beta chains from one sample, sequenced in a study of blood T cells in healthy people across ages. Alongside a J-beta primer mix, a sample-barcoded 5' primer served in a second PCR lasting roughly 7 to 11 cycles. TCRdb reprocessed the 5' RACE reads with MiXCR, giving one entry per CDR3 protein. The data show about 1.4 million distinct CDR3 sequences, with around 55% seen just once and roughly 6.3% held by the top ten. The sequenced sample consisted of blood. The receptors here all came from a man younger than 35 in good health.

The chain is built from TRBV3-1 and TRBJ2-7, with D possibly being TRBD2 (5 bases). The CDR3 runs to 14 residues. Germline lookup yields CDR1 LGHDT and CDR2 YNNKEL (reference sequence). V was pared by 0 bases and J by 10 bases, with 16 bases between. The CDR3 is CASSQDNGKRTQYF. CDR3 coding DNA: TGTGCCAGCAGCCAAGATAACGGGAAGAGAACCCAGTACTTC.

The genes are TRBV29-1 and TRBJ2-3; 10 nucleotides align to TRBD2. The CDR3 is made up of 14 amino acids. V shed 5 bases, J shed 5 bases, and the junction held 7 bases outside the gene matches. Germline assignment: CDR1 SQVTM and CDR2 ANQGSEA. The DNA of the CDR3 is TGCAGCGTTAGCTCTAGCGGGGGTGGAGATACGCAGTATTTT. Translating it yields CSVSSSGGGDTQYF.

This clonotype has only one observation. This chain connects TRBV4-3 to TRBJ2-2; perhaps TRBD2 as D (6 bases). This CDR3 has 14 residues. The ends were cut back, 0 bases at V and 6 bases at J, with 8 bases in the middle. Germline V gene data show CDR1 as LGHNA and CDR2 as YSLEER. CDR3 coding DNA: TGCGCCAGCAGCCAAGACGGGGGATCCGGGGAGCTGTTTTTT. Translating gives CASSQDGGSGELFF.

J is TRBJ1-2 and V is TRBV27; 8 nucleotides line up with TRBD1. The CDR3 consists of 17 residues. V trimming: 0 bases; J trimming: 3 bases; junction bases outside the gene matches: 9. Germline lookup yields CDR1 MNHEY and CDR2 SMNVEV (reference sequence). CDR3 region: CASSLSRQGALDYGYTF. CDR3 DNA: TGTGCCAGCAGTTTATCGCGGCAGGGGGCGCTCGACTATGGCTACACCTTC.

This clonotype has just a few counts. The rearrangement joins TRBV12-5 to TRBJ1-2; possible D gene TRBD1, 5 bases. The CDR3 sequence is 14 residues long. The germline gives CDR1 LGHNT, CDR2 FRNRAP. V was pared by 9 bases and J by 1 base, with 15 bases between. The CDR3 DNA is TGTGCTAGGTCGTTCGACAGATATAACTATGGCTACACCTTC. Translation gives CARSFDRYNYGYTF.

V and J are TRBV20-1 and TRBJ2-1; 10 bases line up with TRBD2. The CDR3 runs to 15 residues. Trimming cost V 0 bases and J 8 bases; bases outside gene matches: 7. Germline lookup yields CDR1 DFQATT and CDR2 SNEGSKA (reference sequence). The CDR3 here is CSARDPAGGPHEQFF. The CDR3 DNA reads TGCAGTGCTAGAGATCCAGCGGGGGGGCCCCATGAGCAGTTCTTC.

V gene TRBV27 combines with J gene TRBJ1-1; a weak D match, TRBD1 (6 bases). This CDR3 spans 17 amino acids. V was trimmed by 5 bases and J by 5 bases, leaving 24 bases between them. CDR1 is MNHEY, CDR2 SMNVEV, per germline (reference sequence). CDR3 sequence: CASSPHKTGPSGTEAFF. CDR3 in DNA: TGTGCCAGCAGTCCCCACAAAACAGGGCCCTCGGGGACTGAAGCTTTCTTT.

The rearrangement links TRBV7-9 to TRBJ2-6; no reliable D call. The CDR3 loop spans 15 amino acids. Germline V lookup: CDR1 SEHNR, CDR2 FQNEAQ (reference sequence). Deletions cut 2 bases from V and 3 bases from J, with 8 bases between. DNA for the CDR3: TGTGCCAGCAGCTTACCCCTGAGTGGGGCCAACGTCCTGACTTTC. This codes for CASSLPLSGANVLTF.

This clonotype was observed a few times. V gene TRBV28 combines with J gene TRBJ2-3; D possibly corresponds to TRBD2 (5 bases). Germline V lookup: CDR1 MDHEN, CDR2 SYDVKM. Trimming shortened V by 3 bases and J by 4 bases, and 32 bases separated the two germline ends. This CDR3 contains 21 residues. The DNA of the CDR3 is TGTGCCAGCAGTTTTCTTATTTGGCCCCAAGAAGGACCGTCGGGATCAGATACGCAGTATTTT. As protein: CASSFLIWPQEGPSGSDTQYF. The full variable domain, in which reference TRBV28 and TRBJ2-3 provide the parts outside the CDR3, is DVKVTQSSRYLVKRTGEKVFLECVQDMDHENMFWYRQDPGLGLRLIYFSYDVKMKEKGDIPEGYSVSREKKERFSLILESASTNQTSMYLCASSFLIWPQEGPSGSDTQYFGPGTRLTVL.

This chain uses TRBV7-9 with TRBJ2-1, with TRBD1 identical over 7 bases. Germline CDR1 reads SEHNR; CDR2 reads FQNEAQ (reference sequence). The junction had 19 bases not matched to a gene; V was cut back by 7 bases and J by 10 bases. This CDR3 is 16 amino acids long. CDR3 bases: TGTGCCAGCAACTCAGCCCAGGGACAGTCCGACAGAGAGCAGTTCTTC. Translation: CASNSAQGQSDREQFF.

This clonotype has a handful of counts. The rearrangement links TRBV4-3 to TRBJ2-5; TRBD2 matches at 8 bases. V lost 1 base and J lost 1; bases outside the gene matches: 2. This CDR3 has 15 residues. The germline V gene encodes CDR1 LGHNA and CDR2 YSLEER. The CDR3 DNA is TGCGCCAGCAGCCAAGCTCGGGGGGGCCAAGAGACCCAGTACTTC. Translation gives CASSQARGGQETQYF.

The V call is TRBV14, the J call TRBJ2-4; a possible D gene is TRBD2 (6 bases). The J call may be wrong; the DNA end is better matched by TRBJ2-7. The CDR3 is 15 amino acids. Germline assignment: CDR1 SGHDN and CDR2 FVKESK. CDR3 region: CASSPHVGGFYEQYF. CDR3 sequence (DNA): TGTGCCAGCAGCCCTCATGTAGGAGGGTTTTACGAGCAGTACTTC.

Only a few counts were recorded for this clonotype. This CDR3 reads CASSTSAGPQTGANVLTF. The CDR3 bases are TGTGCCAGCAGCACTTCTGCGGGTCCCCAAACTGGGGCCAACGTCCTGACTTTC. V gene TRBV7-9 combines with J gene TRBJ2-6; a weak D match, TRBD2 (5 bases). Per the germline V gene, CDR1 is SEHNR and CDR2 is FQNEAQ (reference sequence). Trimming removed 5 bases at V and 2 bases at J, with 19 bases between. The CDR3 covers 18 residues.

The chain joins TRBV3-1 to TRBJ1-2, with a tentative D call TRBD1 (5 bases). Trimming took off 3 bases at V and 4 bases at J, with 15 bases between the two ends. CDR3 length: 15 residues. The V gene's germline CDR1 is LGHDT and CDR2 YNNKEL (reference sequence). In nucleotides, the CDR3 is TGTGCCAGCAGCCATGGGGCCAACCGCCTCTATGGCTACACCTTC. Translating it yields CASSHGANRLYGYTF.

The chain combines TRBV28 with TRBJ2-5; D is possibly TRBD2 (5 bases). The assigned J gene may be wrong: the sequence end matches TRBJ2-7 better. CDR1 MDHEN and CDR2 SYDVKM come from the germline V gene. The CDR3 contains 14 residues. This CDR3 reads CASSPRGYTDEQYF. The CDR3 DNA is TGTGCCAGCAGTCCTCGCGGGTACACGGACGAGCAGTACTTC.

This rearrangement joins TRBV20-1 to TRBJ1-2, with D possibly being TRBD1 (5 bases). Trimming cost V 0 bases and J 1 base, with 18 bases left between them. This CDR3 is built from 17 residues. Germline CDR1 DFQATT, CDR2 SNEGSKA (reference sequence). The CDR3 region has the DNA TGCAGTGCTAGAGATAATTTGATAGGGGCCCTTAACTATGGCTACACCTTC. This sequence encodes CSARDNLIGALNYGYTF.

In nucleotides, the CDR3 is TGTGCCAGCAGTCGGGTCATCGGACAGGGTAGAGGGGATCAGCCCCAGCATTTT. Translated, it gives CASSRVIGQGRGDQPQHF. The chain has TRBV6-2 or TRBV6-3 and TRBJ1-5, with 8 bases lining up with TRBD1. Germline CDR1 reads MNHEY; CDR2 reads SVGEGT. The CDR3 has 18 amino acids. With V trimmed by 5 bases and J by 5 bases, 17 bases remained unmatched.

This clonotype occurred a few times. The rearrangement uses TRBV10-3 and TRBJ2-7, with 7 nucleotides matching TRBD1. Germline assignment: CDR1 ENHRY and CDR2 SYGVKD. J gave up 3 bases and V 2 bases, and 4 bases lay outside the gene matches. The CDR3 is 14 amino acids. CDR3 loop: CAISEEGGDYEQYF. The CDR3 DNA sequence: TGTGCCATCAGTGAGGAAGGGGGCGACTACGAGCAGTACTTC.